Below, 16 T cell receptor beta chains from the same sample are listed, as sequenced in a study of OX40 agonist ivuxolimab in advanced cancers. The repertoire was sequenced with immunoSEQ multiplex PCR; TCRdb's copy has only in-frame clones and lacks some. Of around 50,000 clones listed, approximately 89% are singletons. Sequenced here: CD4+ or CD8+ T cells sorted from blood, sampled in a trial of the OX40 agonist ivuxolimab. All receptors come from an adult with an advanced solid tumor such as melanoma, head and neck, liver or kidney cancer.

In nucleotides, the CDR3 is TGTGCCAGCAGTGAAGCCCCCCCCCAGACTAGCGCAGATACGCAGTATTTT. Protein: CASSEAPPQTSADTQYF. The gene calls are TRBV6-1 and TRBJ2-3; 8 bases match TRBD2. V was clipped by 0 bases and J by 4 bases; unmatched bases: 9. This CDR3 comprises 17 residues. Germline V gene data show CDR1 as MNHNS and CDR2 as SASEGT.

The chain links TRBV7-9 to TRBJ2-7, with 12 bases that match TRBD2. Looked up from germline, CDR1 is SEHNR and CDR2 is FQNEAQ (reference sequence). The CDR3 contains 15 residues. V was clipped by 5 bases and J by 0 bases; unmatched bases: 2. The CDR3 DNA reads TGTGCCAGCAGCGAGACTAGCGGGAGCTCCTACGAGCAGTACTTC. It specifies CASSETSGSSYEQYF.

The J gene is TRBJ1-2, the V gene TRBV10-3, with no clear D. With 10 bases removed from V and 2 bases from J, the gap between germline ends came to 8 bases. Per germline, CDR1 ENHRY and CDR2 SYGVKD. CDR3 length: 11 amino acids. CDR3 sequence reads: CANRGNYGYTF. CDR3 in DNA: TGTGCCAACCGAGGGAACTATGGCTACACCTTC.

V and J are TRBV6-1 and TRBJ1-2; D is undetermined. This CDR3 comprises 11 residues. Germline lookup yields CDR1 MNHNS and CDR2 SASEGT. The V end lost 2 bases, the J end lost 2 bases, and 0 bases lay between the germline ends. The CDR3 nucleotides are TGTGCCAGCAGTGAAAACTATGGCTACACCTTC. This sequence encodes CASSENYGYTF.

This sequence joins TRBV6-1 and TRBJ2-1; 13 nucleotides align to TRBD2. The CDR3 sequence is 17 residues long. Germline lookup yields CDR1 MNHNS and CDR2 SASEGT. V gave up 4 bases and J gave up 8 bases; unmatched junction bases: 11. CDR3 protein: CASSVQLAGGPADEQFF. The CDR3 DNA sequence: TGTGCCAGCAGTGTACAACTAGCGGGAGGGCCGGCGGATGAGCAGTTCTTC.

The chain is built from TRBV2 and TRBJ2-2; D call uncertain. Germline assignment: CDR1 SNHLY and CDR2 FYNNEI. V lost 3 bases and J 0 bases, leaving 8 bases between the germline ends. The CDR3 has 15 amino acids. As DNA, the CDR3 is TGTGCCAGCAGTGATCGCGGCTCGAACACCGGGGAGCTGTTTTTT. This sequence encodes CASSDRGSNTGELFF.

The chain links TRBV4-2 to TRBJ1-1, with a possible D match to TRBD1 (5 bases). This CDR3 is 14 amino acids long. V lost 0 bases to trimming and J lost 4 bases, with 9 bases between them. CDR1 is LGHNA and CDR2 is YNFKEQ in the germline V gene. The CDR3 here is CASSQDGGATEAFF. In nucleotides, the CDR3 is TGTGCCAGCAGCCAAGATGGAGGGGCCACTGAAGCTTTCTTT.

This CDR3 is CASSAGGGEKLFF. CDR3 nucleotides: TGTGCCAGCAGTGCAGGGGGCGGTGAAAAACTGTTTTTT. The chain has TRBV2 and TRBJ1-4; 8 nucleotides agree with TRBD1. CDR3 size: 13 residues. The junction had 2 bases not matched to a gene; V was cut back by 4 bases and J by 7 bases. Germline CDR1 reads SNHLY; CDR2 reads FYNNEI.

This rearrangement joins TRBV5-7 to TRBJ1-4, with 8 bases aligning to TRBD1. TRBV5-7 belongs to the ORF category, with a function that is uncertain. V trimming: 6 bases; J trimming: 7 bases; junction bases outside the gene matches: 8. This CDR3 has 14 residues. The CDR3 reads CASTWKQGVEKLFF. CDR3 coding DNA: TGTGCCAGCACCTGGAAACAGGGGGTTGAAAAACTGTTTTTT.

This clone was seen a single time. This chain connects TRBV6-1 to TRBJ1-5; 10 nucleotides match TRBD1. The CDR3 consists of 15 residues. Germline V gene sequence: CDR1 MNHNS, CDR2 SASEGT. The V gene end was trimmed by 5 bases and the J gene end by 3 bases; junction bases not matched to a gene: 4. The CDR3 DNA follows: TGTGCCAGCAGTCCGACAGGGGGCCCCAATCAGCCCCAGCATTTT. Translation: CASSPTGGPNQPQHF.

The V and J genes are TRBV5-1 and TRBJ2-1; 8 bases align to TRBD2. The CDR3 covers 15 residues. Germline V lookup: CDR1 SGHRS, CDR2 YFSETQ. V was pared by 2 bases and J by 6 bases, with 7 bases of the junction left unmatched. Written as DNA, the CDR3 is TGCGCCAGCAGCTTAGCGGGAGCGTTTATCAATGAGCAGTTCTTC. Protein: CASSLAGAFINEQFF.

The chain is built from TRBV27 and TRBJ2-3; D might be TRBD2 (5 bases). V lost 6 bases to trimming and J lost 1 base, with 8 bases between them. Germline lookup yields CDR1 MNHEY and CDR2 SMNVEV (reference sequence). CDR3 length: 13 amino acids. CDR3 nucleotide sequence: TGTGCCAGCAGACCGCGGGGCACAGATACGCAGTATTTT. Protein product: CASRPRGTDTQYF.

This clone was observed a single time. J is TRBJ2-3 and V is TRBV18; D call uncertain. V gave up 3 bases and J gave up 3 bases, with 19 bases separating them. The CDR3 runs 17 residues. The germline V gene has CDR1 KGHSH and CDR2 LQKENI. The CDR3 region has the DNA TGTGCCAGCTCACCCATGGACGTCTCTTATGGTACAGATACGCAGTATTTT. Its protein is CASSPMDVSYGTDTQYF.

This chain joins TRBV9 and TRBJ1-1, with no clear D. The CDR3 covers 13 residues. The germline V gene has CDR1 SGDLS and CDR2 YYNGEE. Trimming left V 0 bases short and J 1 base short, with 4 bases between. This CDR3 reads CASSVAWNTEAFF. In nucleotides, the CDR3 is TGTGCCAGCAGCGTAGCTTGGAACACTGAAGCTTTCTTT. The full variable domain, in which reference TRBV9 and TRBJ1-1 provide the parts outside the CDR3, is DSGVTQTPKHLITATGQRVTLRCSPRSGDLSVYWYQQSLDQGLQFLIQYYNGEERAKGNILERFSAQQFPDLHSELNLSSLELGDSALYFCASSVAWNTEAFFGQGTRLTVV.

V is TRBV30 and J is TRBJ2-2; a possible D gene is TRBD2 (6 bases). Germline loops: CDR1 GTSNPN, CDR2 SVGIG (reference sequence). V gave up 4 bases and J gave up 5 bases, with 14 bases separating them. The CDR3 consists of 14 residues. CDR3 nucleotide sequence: TGTGCCTGGAAGTTAATCGGAGGGACCGGGGAGCTGTTTTTT. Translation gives CAWKLIGGTGELFF.

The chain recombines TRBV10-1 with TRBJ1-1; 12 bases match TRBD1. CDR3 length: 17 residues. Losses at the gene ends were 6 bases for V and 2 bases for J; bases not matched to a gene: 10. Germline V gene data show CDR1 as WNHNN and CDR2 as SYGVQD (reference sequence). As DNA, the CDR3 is TGCGCCAGCAGCTCGGGACAGGGGGCAGCAAAAAACACTGAAGCTTTCTTT. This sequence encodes CASSSGQGAAKNTEAFF.